This T cell receptor beta chain comes out of a study of graft-versus-host responses after intestinal transplantation. Study results and limitations: Detection of GvH clones occurred in recipient marrow, and some had their first appearance in ileum or blood.

The method was immunoSEQ multiplex PCR; TCRdb's version includes in-frame clones alone and lacks a portion of them. The sample holds about 39,000 clones, approximately 95% seen once. Concerning this clone itself: Its antigen remains unknown.

The trim removed 0 bases at V and 6 bases at J, leaving 10 bases unmatched. Per the germline V gene, CDR1 is MGHRA and CDR2 is YSYEKL. The CDR3 spans 17 residues. V and J are TRBV4-1 and TRBJ2-2, with 7 bases matching TRBD1. Sequenced here: PBMCs, sampled around 730 days after intestinal transplantation. This sequence was found in a human patient who received an intestinal transplant, so some T cells may come from the graft donor. The CDR3 protein is CASSQEWLDRKAGELFF. In DNA form, the CDR3 reads TGCGCCAGCAGCCAAGAGTGGTTGGACAGGAAGGCCGGGGAGCTGTTTTTT.